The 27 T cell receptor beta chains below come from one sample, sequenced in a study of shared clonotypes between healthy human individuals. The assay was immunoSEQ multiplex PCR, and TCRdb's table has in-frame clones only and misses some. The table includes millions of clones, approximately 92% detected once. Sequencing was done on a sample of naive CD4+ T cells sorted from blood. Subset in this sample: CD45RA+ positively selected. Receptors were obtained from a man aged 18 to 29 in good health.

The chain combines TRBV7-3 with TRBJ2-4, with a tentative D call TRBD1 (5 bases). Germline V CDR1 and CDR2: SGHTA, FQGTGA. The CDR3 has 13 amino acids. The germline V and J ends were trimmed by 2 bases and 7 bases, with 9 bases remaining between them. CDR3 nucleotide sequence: TGTGCCAGCAGCTTAGGGCAGGGTAACATTCAGTACTTC. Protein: CASSLGQGNIQYF.

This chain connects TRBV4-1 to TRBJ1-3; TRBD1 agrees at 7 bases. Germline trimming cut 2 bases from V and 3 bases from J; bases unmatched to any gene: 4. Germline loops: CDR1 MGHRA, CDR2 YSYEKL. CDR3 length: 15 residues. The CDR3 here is CASSQLQGYGNTIYF. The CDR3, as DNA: TGCGCCAGCAGCCAACTACAGGGGTATGGAAACACCATATATTTT.

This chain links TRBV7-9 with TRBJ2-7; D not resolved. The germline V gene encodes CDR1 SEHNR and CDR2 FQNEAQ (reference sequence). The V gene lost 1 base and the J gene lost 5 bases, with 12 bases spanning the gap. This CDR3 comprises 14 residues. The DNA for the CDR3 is TGTGCCAGCAGCTTAGGGATTCACGAGAACGAGCAGTACTTC. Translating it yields CASSLGIHENEQYF.

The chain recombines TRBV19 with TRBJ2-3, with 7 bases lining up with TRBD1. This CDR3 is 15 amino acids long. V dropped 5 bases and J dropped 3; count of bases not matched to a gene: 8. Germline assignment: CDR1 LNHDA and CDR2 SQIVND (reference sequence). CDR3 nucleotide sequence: TGTGCCAGTAGTGCGACAGGGAAAGTGACAGATACGCAGTATTTT. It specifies CASSATGKVTDTQYF.

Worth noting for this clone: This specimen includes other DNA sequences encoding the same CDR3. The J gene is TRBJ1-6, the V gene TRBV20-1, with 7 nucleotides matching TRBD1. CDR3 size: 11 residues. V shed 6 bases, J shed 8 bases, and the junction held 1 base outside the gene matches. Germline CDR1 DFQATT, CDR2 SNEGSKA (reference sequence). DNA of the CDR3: TGCAGTGCAACAGGGGATTCACCCCTCCACTTT. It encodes CSATGDSPLHF.

The CDR3 is CSVQQLDTQYF. The CDR3 DNA sequence: TGCAGCGTTCAACAGCTTGATACGCAGTATTTT. V is TRBV29-1 and J is TRBJ2-3, with unresolved D. Trimming cost V 5 bases and J 6 bases, with 9 bases left between them. Germline CDR1 is SQVTM and CDR2 is ANQGSEA. The CDR3 runs 11 residues.

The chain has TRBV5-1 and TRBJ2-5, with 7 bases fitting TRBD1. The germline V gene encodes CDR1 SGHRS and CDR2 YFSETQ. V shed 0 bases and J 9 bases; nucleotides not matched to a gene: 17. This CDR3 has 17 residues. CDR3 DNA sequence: TGCGCCAGCAGCTTGGTAGCCGGACAGGCCGCTCCAAAGGCCCAGTACTTC. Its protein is CASSLVAGQAAPKAQYF.

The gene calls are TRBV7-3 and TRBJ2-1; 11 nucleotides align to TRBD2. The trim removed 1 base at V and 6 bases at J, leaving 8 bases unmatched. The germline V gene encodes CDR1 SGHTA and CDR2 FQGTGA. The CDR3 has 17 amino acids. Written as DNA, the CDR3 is TGTGCCAGCAGCTTAAAGACTAGCGGGGTTTCCATCAATGAGCAGTTCTTC. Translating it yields CASSLKTSGVSINEQFF.

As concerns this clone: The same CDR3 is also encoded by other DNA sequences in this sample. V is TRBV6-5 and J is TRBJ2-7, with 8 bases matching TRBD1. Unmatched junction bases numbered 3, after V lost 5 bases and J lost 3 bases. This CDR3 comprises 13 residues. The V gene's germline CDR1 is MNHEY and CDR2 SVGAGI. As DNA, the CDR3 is TGTGCCAGCAGTCAAACAGGGGGCTACGAGCAGTACTTC. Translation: CASSQTGGYEQYF.

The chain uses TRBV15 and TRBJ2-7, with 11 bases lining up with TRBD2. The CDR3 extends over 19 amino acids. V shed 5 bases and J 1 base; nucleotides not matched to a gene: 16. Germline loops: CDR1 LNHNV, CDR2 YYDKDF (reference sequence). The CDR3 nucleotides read TGTGCCACCAGCTCACTAGGGGAGACTAGCGGGGTCAGATCCTACGAGCAGTACTTC. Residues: CATSSLGETSGVRSYEQYF.

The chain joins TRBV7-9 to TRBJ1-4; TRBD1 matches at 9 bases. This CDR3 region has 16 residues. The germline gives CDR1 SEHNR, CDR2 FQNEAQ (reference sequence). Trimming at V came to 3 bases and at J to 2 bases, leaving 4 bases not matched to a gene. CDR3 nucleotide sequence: TGTGCCAGCAGCTTGACAGGGGGTCTGACTAATGAAAAACTGTTTTTT. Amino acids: CASSLTGGLTNEKLFF.

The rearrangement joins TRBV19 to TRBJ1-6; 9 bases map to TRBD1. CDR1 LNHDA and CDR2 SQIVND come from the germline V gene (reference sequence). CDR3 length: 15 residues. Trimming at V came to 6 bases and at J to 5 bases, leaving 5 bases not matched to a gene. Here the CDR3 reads CASRQGAHNNSPLHF. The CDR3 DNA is TGTGCCAGTAGACAGGGGGCTCATAATAATTCACCCCTCCACTTT.

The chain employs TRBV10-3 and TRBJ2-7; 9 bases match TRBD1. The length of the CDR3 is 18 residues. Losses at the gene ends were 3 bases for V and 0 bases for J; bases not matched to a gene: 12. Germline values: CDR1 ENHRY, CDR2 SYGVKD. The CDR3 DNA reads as TGTGCCATCAGTGACTTTCCGGGACAGGGTTTGAGCTCCTACGAGCAGTACTTC. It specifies CAISDFPGQGLSSYEQYF.

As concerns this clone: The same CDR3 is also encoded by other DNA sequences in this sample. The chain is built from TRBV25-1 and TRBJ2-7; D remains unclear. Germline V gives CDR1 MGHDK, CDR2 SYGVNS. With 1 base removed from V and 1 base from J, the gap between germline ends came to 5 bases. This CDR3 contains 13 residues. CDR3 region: CASSESGSYEQYF. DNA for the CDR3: TGTGCCAGCAGTGAATCCGGTTCCTACGAGCAGTACTTC.

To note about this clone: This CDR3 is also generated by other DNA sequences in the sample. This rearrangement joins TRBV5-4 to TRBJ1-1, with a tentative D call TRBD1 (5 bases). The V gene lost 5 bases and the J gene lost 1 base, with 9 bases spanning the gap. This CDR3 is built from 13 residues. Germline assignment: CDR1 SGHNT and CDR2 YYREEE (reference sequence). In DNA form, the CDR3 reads TGTGCCAGCAGTTGGGACTCGAACACTGAAGCTTTCTTT. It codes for CASSWDSNTEAFF. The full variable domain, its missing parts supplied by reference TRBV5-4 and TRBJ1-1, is ETGVTQSPTHLIKTRGQQVTLRCSSQSGHNTVSWYQQALGQGPQFIFQYYREEENGRGNFPPRFSGLQFPNYSSELNVNALELDDSALYLCASSWDSNTEAFFGQGTRLTVV.

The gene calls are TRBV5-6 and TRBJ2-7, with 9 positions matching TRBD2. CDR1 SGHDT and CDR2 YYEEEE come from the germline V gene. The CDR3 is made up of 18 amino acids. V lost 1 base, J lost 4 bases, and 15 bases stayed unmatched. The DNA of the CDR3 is TGTGCCAGCAGCTTGAGTAGCGGGGGCGCTGGCATCGTTTACGAGCAGTACTTC. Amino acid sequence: CASSLSSGGAGIVYEQYF.

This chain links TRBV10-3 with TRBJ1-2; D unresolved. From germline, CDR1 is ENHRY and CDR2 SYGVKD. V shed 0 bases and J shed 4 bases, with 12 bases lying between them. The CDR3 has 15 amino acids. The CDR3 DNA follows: TGTGCCATCAGTGAGTCGAATACCGGACTCTATGGCTACACCTTC. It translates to CAISESNTGLYGYTF.

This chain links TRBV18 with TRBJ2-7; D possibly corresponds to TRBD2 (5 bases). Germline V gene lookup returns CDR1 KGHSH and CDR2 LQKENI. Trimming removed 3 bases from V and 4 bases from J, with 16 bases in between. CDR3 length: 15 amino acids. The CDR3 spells CASSPAEGGRYEQYF. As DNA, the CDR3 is TGTGCCAGCTCACCGGCCGAGGGTGGAAGGTACGAGCAGTACTTC. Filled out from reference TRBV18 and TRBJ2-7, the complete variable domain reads NAGVMQNPRHLVRRRGQEARLRCSPMKGHSHVYWYRQLPEEGLKFMVYLQKENIIDESGMPKERFSAEFPKEGPSILRIQQVVRGDSAAYFCASSPAEGGRYEQYFGPGTRLTVT.

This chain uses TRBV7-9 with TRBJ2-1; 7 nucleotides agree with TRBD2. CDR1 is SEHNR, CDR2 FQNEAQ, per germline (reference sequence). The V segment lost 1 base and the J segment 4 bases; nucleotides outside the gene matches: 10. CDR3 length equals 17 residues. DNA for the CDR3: TGTGCCAGCAGCTTAGTTTCTGGGCTAGCGGAATACAATGAGCAGTTCTTC. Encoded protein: CASSLVSGLAEYNEQFF. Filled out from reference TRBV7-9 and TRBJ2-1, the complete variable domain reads DTGVSQNPRHKITKRGQNVTFRCDPISEHNRLYWYRQTLGQGPEFLTYFQNEAQLEKSRLLSDRFSAERPKGSFSTLEIQRTEQGDSAMYLCASSLVSGLAEYNEQFFGPGTRLTVL.

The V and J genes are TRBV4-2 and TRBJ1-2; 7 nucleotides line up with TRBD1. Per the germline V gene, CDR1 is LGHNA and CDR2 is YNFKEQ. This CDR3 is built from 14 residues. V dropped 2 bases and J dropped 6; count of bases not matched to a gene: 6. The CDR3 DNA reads TGTGCCAGCAGCCAACACGGGACAGTGGATGGCTACACCTTC. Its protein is CASSQHGTVDGYTF.

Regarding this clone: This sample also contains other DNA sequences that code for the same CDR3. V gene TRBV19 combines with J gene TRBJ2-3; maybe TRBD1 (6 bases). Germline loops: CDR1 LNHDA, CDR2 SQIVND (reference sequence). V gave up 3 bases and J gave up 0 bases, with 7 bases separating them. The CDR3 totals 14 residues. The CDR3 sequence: CASSIGQSTDTQYF. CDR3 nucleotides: TGTGCCAGTAGTATCGGACAGAGCACAGATACGCAGTATTTT.

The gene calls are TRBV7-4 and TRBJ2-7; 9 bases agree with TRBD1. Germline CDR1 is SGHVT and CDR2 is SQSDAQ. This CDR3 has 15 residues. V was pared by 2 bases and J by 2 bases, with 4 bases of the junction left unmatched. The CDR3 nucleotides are TGTGCCAGCAGCTTATCCTGGACAGGGGCCTACGAGCAGTACTTC. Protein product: CASSLSWTGAYEQYF.

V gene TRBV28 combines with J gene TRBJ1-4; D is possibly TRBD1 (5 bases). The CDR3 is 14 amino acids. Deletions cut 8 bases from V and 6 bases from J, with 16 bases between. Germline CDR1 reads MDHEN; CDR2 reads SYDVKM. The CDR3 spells CASRYNRRDEKLFF. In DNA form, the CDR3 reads TGTGCCAGCCGATATAACAGGAGAGATGAAAAACTGTTTTTT.

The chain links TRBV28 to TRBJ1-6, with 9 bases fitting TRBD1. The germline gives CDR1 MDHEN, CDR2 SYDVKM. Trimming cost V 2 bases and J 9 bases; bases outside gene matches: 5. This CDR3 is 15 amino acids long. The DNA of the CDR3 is TGTGCCAGCAGTTTAGAAAACAGGGGGCCTTCACCCCTCCACTTT. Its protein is CASSLENRGPSPLHF.

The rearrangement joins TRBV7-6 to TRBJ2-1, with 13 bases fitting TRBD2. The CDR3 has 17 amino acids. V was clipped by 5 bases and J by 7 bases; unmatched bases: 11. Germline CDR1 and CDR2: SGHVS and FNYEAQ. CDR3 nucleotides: TGTGCCAGCAGCCGCCCCCCGGGACTAGCGGGGAGTAATGAGCAGTTCTTC. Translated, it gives CASSRPPGLAGSNEQFF.

CDR3 region: CASSLVGGSKLETQYF. CDR3 nucleotides: TGTGCCAGCAGCTTAGTTGGCGGGAGTAAGTTAGAGACCCAGTACTTC. The rearrangement uses TRBV7-2 and TRBJ2-5; TRBD2 matches 7 bases. Germline-derived CDR1 and CDR2 are SGHTA and FQGNSA. The CDR3 is 16 residues long. The V and J ends lost 1 base and 4 bases, in that order; junction bases with no gene match: 9. Variable domain in full (rest from reference TRBV7-2 and TRBJ2-5): GAGVSQSPSNKVTEKGKDVELRCDPISGHTALYWYRQSLGQGLEFLIYFQGNSAPDKSGLPSDRFSAERTGGSVSTLTIQRTQQEDSAVYLCASSLVGGSKLETQYFGPGTRLLVL.

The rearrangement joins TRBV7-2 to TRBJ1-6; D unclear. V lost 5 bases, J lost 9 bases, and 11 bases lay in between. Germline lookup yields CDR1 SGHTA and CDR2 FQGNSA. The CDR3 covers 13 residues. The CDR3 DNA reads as TGTGCCAGCAGCCGAATATGGATTTCACCCCTCCACTTT. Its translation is CASSRIWISPLHF.